This T cell receptor (beta chain) emerged from a study of T-cell reconstitution after alpha-beta-depleted transplantation in children. This clonotype was detected a few times. Unique molecular identifiers were incorporated when the TCRbeta library was constructed. TCRdb reprocessed the PCR reads via MiXCR and lists one record per CDR3 protein. The data contain 350,000 to 450,000 distinct CDR3 sequences, 13% of them seen just once; the ten biggest clones take up 3.5% to 4.5%. Germline V lookup: CDR1 SGHRS, CDR2 YFSETQ. V was clipped by 4 bases and J by 0 bases; unmatched bases: 8. The CDR3 length is 16 residues.

This chain joins TRBV5-1 and TRBJ2-7; the match to TRBD2 covers 9 bases. The sequence came from a human donor who donated a stem cell graft to a child with Fanconi anemia. Sample: PBMCs, taken from the stem cell graft. DNA of the CDR3: TGCGCCAGCAGCGTCCGGAGCGGGGGGTCCTCCTACGAGCAGTACTTC. Its protein product is CASSVRSGGSSYEQYF.